The present TCR beta chain was sequenced within a study of human T cells and chemical hapten exposure (dated by TCRdb to the early 2020s). In the study overall: For sensitization, 2% DPC in acetone was applied to an approximately 2 cm by approximately 2 cm area of upper inner arm skin. Patient blood was sampled pre-sensitization (week 0) and at 2, 6 and about 24 weeks after DPC sensitization. Peripheral blood TCR repertoire changes were tracked in vivo in alopecia patients during primary and secondary sensitization to the hapten diphenylcyclopropenone (DPC). The libraries were sequenced as a pool, and the TCR yield per sample differed mostly because of small variations in library volumes within the pool. For TCR sequencing, blood came from 25 to 35 alopecia patients at anywhere from one to four time points (pre-sensitization, 2, 6 and 24 weeks). Weekly therapeutic DPC doses were additionally applied to the scalp of patients throughout the roughly 25-week study period. Patch testing on the upper back used Finn chambers containing 0.01% DPC, with scoring done after 6 days according to International Contact Dermatitis Research Group standards. The mostly female patient cohort included alopecia areata with under or over 50% scalp involvement, alopecia totalis and alopecia universalis.

In this sample, this clonotype turned up a few times. The antigen this receptor binds is unknown. No base qualities exist here, and no much larger clone lies one base off it. CDR1 and CDR2 are read off the germline V gene (reference sequence) as SGHNT and YYREEE. Counted from cysteine to phenylalanine, this CDR3 has 17 amino acids. Just CDR3 DNA is preserved here, 51 bases in frame from base 1. Trimming at the junction amounts to 2 bases on V and 2 bases on J, and the germline ends lie 17 bases apart. What the research found in general, with its limitations: Significantly more large CDR3 similarity clusters were formed by expanded TCRs than by pre-sensitization or healthy control sets, consistent with antigen-driven responses. DPC sensitization did not change the number of TCRs with a frequency above 1 in 1000, and there was no evidence of changes in global repertoire structure. The number of PT1 expanded TCRs positively correlated with patch test score, significant at thresholds 8, 16 and 32 but not 4. Alopecia, a presumed autoimmune disease, was present in all patients, so the immune response of the patients might differ from that of healthy individuals. After repeated subsampling, changes were observed in the strength of the expansion versus patch-test correlation and in the threshold at which the correlation became significant.

The time point label, read with the paper, signifies: patch test 2, 6 weeks after DPC sensitization. The treatment or condition label, as the study defines it: therapeutic diphenylcyclopropenone sensitization with weekly scalp DPC. At every patch-test visit, the blood draw took place before the patch test was put on. Patients were eligible if aged 18 to 70, diagnosed with alopecia and judged suitable for DPC therapy, and pregnant patients were excluded. Total RNA was isolated from unfractionated whole blood collected in Tempus Blood RNA tubes. The library was obtained by RACE. Sequencer: NextSeq 500. During library preparation, unique molecular identifiers were attached to individual cDNA molecules so that TCRs could be counted in a quantitative, reproducible way. For every blood RNA sample, sequencing covered both the TCR alpha and TCR beta chains. The paper's processing steps were these. Samples had a median of roughly 99,000 TCRs, with a range from roughly 23,224 to 750,000. The Decombinator software suite was used to annotate V, J and CDR3 in the TCR reads. For PS versus PT1 abundance plots, all samples were subsampled to the same number of TCRs (28,000). Expanded TCRs were defined as absent before sensitization and observed at least eight times at the 2-week time point. Using fastp trimming at Q25 and MiXCR clonotype assembly, TCRdb reanalyzed the public sequencing data and kept in-frame beta chains. Rows with one shared CDR3 protein collapse into an entry with the most common genes and DNA. TCRdb's processing, not the authors', yielded these V and J calls. Within this sample are approximately 100,000 distinct CDR3 sequences, with roughly a tenth of them counted one time only. The ten largest make up 3% to 3.5% of the sample.

Material: whole blood, obtained in connection with sensitization to the hapten diphenylcyclopropenone (DPC). This receptor chain uses TRBV5-4 and TRBJ2-1; D gene: possibly TRBD2, on 6 matching bases. This receptor was obtained from a woman between 35 and 50 years old with alopecia areata. Some clones in this sample may be carry-over from other donors' samples. Here is the DNA: TGTGCCAGCAGCTTACCCGACCTAGCGAATACCTACAATGAGCAGTTCTTC. This sequence encodes CASSLPDLANTYNEQFF.